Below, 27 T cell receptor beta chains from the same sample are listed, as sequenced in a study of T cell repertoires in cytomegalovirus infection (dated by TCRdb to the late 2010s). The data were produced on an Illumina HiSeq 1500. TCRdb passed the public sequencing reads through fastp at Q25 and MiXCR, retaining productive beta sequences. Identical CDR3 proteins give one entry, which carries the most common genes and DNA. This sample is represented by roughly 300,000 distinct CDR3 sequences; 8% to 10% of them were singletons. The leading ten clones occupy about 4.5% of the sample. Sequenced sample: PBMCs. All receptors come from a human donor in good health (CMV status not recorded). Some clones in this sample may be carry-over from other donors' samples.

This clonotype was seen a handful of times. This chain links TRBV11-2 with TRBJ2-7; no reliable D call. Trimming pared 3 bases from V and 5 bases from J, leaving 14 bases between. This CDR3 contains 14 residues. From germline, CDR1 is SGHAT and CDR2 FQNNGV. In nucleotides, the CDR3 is TGTGCCAGCAGCTTCCTCCCTGGGGTGGACGAGCAGTACTTC. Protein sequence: CASSFLPGVDEQYF. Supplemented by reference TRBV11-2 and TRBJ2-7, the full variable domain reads EAGVAQSPRYKIIEKRQSVAFWCNPISGHATLYWYQQILGQGPKLLIQFQNNGVVDDSQLPKDRFSAERLKGVDSTLKIQPAKLEDSAVYLCASSFLPGVDEQYFGPGTRLTVT.

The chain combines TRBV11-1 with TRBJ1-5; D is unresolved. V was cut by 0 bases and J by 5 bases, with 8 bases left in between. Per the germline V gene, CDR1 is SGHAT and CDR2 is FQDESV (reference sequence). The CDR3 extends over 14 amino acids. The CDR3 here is CASSLAQSDQPQHF. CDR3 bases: TGTGCCAGCAGCTTAGCGCAGTCGGATCAGCCCCAGCATTTT.

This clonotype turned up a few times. CDR3 DNA sequence: TGTGCCAGCAGCCCCAGTGGGGGGCCGGGGCCCCAGCATTTT. The encoded protein is CASSPSGGPGPQHF. The chain links TRBV7-2 to TRBJ1-5; TRBD1 might be the D (6 bases). From germline, CDR1 is SGHTA and CDR2 FQGNSA. The CDR3 runs to 14 residues. V was pared by 5 bases and J by 9 bases, with 17 bases between.

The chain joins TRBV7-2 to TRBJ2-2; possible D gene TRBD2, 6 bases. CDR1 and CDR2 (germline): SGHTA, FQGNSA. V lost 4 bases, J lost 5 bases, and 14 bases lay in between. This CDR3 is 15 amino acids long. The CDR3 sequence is CASSYGRGRTGELFF. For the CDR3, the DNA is TGTGCCAGCAGCTACGGGAGAGGGAGGACCGGGGAGCTGTTTTTT.

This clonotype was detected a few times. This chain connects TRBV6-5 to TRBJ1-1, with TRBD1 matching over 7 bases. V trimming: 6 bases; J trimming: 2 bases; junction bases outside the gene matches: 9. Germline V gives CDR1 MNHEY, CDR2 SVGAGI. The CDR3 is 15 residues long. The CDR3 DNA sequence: TGTGCCAGCAGACCAACGGGACAGCCTAACACTGAAGCTTTCTTT. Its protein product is CASRPTGQPNTEAFF.

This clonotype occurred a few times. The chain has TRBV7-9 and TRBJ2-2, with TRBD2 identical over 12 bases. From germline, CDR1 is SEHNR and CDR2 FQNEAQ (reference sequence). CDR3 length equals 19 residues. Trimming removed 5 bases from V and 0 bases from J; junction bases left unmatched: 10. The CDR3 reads CASSGYPGLAGANTGELFF. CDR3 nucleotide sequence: TGTGCCAGCAGCGGATACCCGGGACTAGCGGGTGCGAACACCGGGGAGCTGTTTTTT.

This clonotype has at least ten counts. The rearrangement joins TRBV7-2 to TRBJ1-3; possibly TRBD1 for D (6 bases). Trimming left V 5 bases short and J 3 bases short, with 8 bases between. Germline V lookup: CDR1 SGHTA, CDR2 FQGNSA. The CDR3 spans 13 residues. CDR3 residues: CASSDRSGNTIYF. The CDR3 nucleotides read TGTGCCAGCAGCGACAGGAGTGGAAACACCATATATTTT.

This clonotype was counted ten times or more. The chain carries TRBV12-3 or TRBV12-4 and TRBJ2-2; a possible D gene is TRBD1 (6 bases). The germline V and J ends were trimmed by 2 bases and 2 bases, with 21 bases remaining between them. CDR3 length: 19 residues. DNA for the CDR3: TGTGCCAGCAGTTTACCCCAGGGGTTCGCTGGGAACAACACCGGGGAGCTGTTTTTT. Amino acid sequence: CASSLPQGFAGNNTGELFF.

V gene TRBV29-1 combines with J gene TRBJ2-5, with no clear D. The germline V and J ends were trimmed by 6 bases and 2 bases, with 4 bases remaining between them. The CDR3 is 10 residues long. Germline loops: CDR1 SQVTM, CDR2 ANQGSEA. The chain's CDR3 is CSVAQETQYF. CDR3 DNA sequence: TGCAGCGTCGCTCAAGAGACCCAGTACTTC. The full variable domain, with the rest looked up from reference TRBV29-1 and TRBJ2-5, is SAVISQKPSRDICQRGTSLTIQCQVDSQVTMMFWYRQQPGQSLTLIATANQGSEATYESGFVIDKFPISRPNLTFSTLTVSNMSPEDSSIYLCSVAQETQYFGPGTRLLVL.

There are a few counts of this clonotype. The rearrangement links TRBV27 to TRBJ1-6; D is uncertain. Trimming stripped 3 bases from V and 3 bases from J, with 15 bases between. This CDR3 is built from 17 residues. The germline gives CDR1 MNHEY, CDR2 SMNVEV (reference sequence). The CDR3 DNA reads TGTGCCAGCAGTTTTAGGCTCTTAGGGAACTATAATTCACCCCTCCACTTT. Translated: CASSFRLLGNYNSPLHF.

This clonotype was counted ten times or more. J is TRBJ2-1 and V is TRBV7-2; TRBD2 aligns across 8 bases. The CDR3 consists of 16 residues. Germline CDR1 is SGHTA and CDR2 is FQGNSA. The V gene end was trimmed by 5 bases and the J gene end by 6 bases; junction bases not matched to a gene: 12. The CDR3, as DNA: TGTGCCAGCAGCCTAGATGGACTAGCCAGGACCAATGAGCAGTTCTTC. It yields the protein CASSLDGLARTNEQFF.

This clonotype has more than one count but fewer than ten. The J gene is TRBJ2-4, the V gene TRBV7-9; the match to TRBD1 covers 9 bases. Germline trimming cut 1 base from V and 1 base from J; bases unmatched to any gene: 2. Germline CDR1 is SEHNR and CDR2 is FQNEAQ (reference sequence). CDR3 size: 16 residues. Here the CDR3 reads CASSLGGTGAKNIQYF. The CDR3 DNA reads TGTGCCAGCAGCTTAGGCGGGACAGGGGCCAAAAACATTCAGTACTTC.

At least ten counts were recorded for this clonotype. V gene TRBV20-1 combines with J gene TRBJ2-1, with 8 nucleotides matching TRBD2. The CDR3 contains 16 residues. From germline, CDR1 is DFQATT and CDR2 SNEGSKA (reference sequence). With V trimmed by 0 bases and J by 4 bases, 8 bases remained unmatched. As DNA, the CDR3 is TGCAGTGCTAGAGATATCGGACTAGCAGCTTACAATGAGCAGTTCTTC. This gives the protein CSARDIGLAAYNEQFF.

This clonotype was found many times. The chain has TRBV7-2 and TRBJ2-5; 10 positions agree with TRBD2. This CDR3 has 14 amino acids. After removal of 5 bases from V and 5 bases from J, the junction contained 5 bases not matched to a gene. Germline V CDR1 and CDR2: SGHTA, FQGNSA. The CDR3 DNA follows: TGTGCCAGCAGCAGAGCGGGGGGGCCGGAGACCCAGTACTTC. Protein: CASSRAGGPETQYF.

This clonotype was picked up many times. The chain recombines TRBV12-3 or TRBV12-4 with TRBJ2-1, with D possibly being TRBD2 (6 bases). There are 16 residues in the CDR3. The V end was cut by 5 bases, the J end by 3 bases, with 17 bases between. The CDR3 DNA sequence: TGTGCCAGCAGTCGCCAGGGTAGCGGTCTCTACAATGAGCAGTTCTTC. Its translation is CASSRQGSGLYNEQFF.

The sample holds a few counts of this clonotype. CDR3 nucleotides: TGTGCCAGCAGTTTATCGGTGGACGGCACAGATACGCAGTATTTT. Its protein is CASSLSVDGTDTQYF. This chain joins TRBV27 and TRBJ2-3; D is undetermined. Trimming pared 0 bases from V and 1 base from J, leaving 8 bases between. Germline values: CDR1 MNHEY, CDR2 SMNVEV (reference sequence). This CDR3 has 15 amino acids.

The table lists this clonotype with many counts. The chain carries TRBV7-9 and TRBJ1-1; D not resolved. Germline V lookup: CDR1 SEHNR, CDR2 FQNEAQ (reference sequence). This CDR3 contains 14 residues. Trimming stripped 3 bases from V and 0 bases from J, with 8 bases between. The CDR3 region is CASSFGLMNTEAFF. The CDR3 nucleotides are TGTGCCAGCAGCTTCGGCCTCATGAACACTGAAGCTTTCTTT. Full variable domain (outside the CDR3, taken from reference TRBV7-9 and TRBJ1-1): DTGVSQNPRHKITKRGQNVTFRCDPISEHNRLYWYRQTLGQGPEFLTYFQNEAQLEKSRLLSDRFSAERPKGSFSTLEIQRTEQGDSAMYLCASSFGLMNTEAFFGQGTRLTVV.

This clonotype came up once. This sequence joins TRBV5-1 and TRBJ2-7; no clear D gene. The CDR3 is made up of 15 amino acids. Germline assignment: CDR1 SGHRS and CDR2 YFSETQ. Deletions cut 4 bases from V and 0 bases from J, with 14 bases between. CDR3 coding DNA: TGCGCCAGCAGCCTCTCGGCCATCGTCTCCTACGAGCAGTACTTC. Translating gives CASSLSAIVSYEQYF.

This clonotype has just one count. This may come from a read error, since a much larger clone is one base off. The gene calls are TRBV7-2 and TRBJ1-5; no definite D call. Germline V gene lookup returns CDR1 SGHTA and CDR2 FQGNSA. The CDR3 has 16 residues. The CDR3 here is CASSLVWAYSDQPQHF. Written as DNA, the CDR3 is TGTGCCAGCAGCTTAGTTTGGGCGTATAGCGATCAGCCCCAGCATTTT. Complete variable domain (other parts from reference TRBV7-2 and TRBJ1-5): GAGVSQSPSNKVTEKGKDVELRCDPISGHTALYWYRQSLGQGLEFLIYFQGNSAPDKSGLPSDRFSAERTGGSVSTLTIQRTQQEDSAVYLCASSLVWAYSDQPQHFGDGTRLSIL.

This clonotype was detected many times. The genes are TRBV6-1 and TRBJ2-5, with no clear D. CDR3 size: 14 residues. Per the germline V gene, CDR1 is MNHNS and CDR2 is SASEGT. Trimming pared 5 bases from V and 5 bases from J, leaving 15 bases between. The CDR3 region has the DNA TGTGCCAGCAGTAACACCCATTCCCGGGAGACCCAGTACTTC. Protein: CASSNTHSRETQYF.

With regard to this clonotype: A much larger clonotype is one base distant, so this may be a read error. CDR3 amino acids: CSARPRTDTQYF. The DNA for the CDR3 is TGCAGTGCTAGACCCCGCACAGATACGCAGTATTTT. The chain has TRBV20-1 and TRBJ2-3; D not resolved. Trimming took 2 bases from V and 1 from J, leaving 4 bases between them. From germline, CDR1 is DFQATT and CDR2 SNEGSKA (reference sequence). This CDR3 contains 12 residues.

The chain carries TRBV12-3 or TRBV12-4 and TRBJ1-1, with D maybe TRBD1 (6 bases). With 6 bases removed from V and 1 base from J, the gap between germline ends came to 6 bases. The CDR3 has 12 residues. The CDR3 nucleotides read TGTGCCAGCAGGGACAGGAACACTGAAGCTTTCTTT. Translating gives CASRDRNTEAFF.

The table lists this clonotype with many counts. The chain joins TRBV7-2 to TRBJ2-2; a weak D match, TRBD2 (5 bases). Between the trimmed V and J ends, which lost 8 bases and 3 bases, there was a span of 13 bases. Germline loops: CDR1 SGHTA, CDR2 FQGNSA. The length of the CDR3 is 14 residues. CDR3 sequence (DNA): TGTGCCAGCTCCAAAGCGGAATACACCGGGGAGCTGTTTTTT. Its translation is CASSKAEYTGELFF.

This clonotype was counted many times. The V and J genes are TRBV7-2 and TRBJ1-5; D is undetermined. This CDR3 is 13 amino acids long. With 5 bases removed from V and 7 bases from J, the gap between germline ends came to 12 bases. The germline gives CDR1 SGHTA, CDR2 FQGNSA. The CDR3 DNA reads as TGTGCCAGCAGCCCGCACGGGAGGCAGCCCCAGCATTTT. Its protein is CASSPHGRQPQHF.

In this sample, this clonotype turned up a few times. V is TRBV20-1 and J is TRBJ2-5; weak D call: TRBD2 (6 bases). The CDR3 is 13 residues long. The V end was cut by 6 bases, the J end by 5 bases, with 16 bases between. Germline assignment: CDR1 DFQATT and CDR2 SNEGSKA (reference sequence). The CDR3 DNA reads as TGCAGTGCCGTTTTATCGGGGAGGGAGACCCAGTACTTC. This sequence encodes CSAVLSGRETQYF.

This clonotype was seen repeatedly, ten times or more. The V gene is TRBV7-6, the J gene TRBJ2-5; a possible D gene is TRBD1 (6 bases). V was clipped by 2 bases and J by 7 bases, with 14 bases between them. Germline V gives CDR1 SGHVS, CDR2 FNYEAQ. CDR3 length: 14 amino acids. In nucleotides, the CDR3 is TGTGCCAGCAGCTTAAGTACGGGGACAAGGACCCAGTACTTC. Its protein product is CASSLSTGTRTQYF.

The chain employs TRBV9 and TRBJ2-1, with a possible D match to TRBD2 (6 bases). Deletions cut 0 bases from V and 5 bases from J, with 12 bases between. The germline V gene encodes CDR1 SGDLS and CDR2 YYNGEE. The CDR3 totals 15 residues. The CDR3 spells CASSVVGSFNNEQFF. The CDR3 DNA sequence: TGTGCCAGCAGCGTAGTCGGGAGCTTCAACAATGAGCAGTTCTTC.